Listed here are 13 T cell receptor beta chains from one sample, sequenced in a study of metastatic and nonmetastatic thyroid tumors. TCRdb redid the clone calls on the PCR reads using MiXCR. The sample holds approximately 11,000 clones; approximately 30% are singletons and the top ten take about 10%. Each patient came to thyroid surgery without any prior treatment (of any kind). What was sequenced was tumor tissue. The receptors here all came from a male donor with papillary thyroid cancer or a benign thyroid nodule (not recorded which). Some clones in this sample may be carry-over from other donors' samples.

This clone has only one observation. J is TRBJ2-5 and V is TRBV6-1, with 9 bases identical to TRBD2. This CDR3 has 19 residues. V lost 6 bases and J lost 7; bases outside the gene matches: 24. CDR1 is MNHNS, CDR2 SASEGT, per germline. The CDR3 nucleotides are TGTGCCAGCAGCCCCAATAGCGGGGGCCTCCGGACTGGGAGTGTGACCCAGTACTTC. Protein: CASSPNSGGLRTGSVTQYF.

This clone qualifies as medium-sized. The CDR3, as DNA: TGTGCCAGCAGCGGCGGGGAAGAGGACTATGGCTACACCTTC. Amino acid sequence: CASSGGEEDYGYTF. V and J are TRBV28 and TRBJ1-2; D remains unclear. The germline V and J ends were trimmed by 6 bases and 3 bases, with 14 bases remaining between them. From germline, CDR1 is MDHEN and CDR2 SYDVKM. The CDR3 has 14 residues.

This clone is judged medium-sized. V usage is TRBV27 and J usage is TRBJ1-2; D ambiguous. V shed 4 bases and J shed 5 bases, with 26 bases lying between them. The CDR3 is 18 residues long. CDR1 is MNHEY, CDR2 SMNVEV, per germline (reference sequence). CDR3 in amino acids: CASSSFLDTTSENYGYTF. CDR3 nucleotide sequence: TGTGCCAGCAGTTCTTTTCTGGATACCACATCGGAAAATTATGGCTACACCTTC.

This clone has only a few counts. V usage is TRBV6-1 and J usage is TRBJ1-1, with a weak D call TRBD1 (5 bases). V was cut by 4 bases and J by 11 bases, with 17 bases left in between. This CDR3 has 13 amino acids. Germline CDR1 reads MNHNS; CDR2 reads SASEGT. The CDR3 here is CASSVDSHRVAFF. For the CDR3, the DNA is TGTGCCAGCAGTGTCGACAGCCACCGTGTCGCTTTCTTT.

This clone is medium-sized (0.01 to 0.1%) in the sample. V usage is TRBV2 and J usage is TRBJ1-5; 9 nucleotides match TRBD1. V trimming: 8 bases; J trimming: 7 bases; junction bases outside the gene matches: 9. Germline V gene data show CDR1 as SNHLY and CDR2 as FYNNEI. The CDR3 has 14 amino acids. CDR3 bases: TGTGCCAGCCTTAAGGGACAGGGCGGACAGCCCCAGCATTTT. Translation gives CASLKGQGGQPQHF.

This clone has more than one count but fewer than ten. The V gene is TRBV28, the J gene TRBJ1-2; D is undetermined. The CDR3 extends over 17 amino acids. The ends were cut back, 2 bases at V and 4 bases at J, with 20 bases in the middle. CDR1 and CDR2 from the germline V gene are MDHEN and SYDVKM. CDR3 bases: TGTGCCAGCAGTTTAAGTTTCTCTGTCTCGGCCCCCTATGGCTACACCTTC. Translation gives CASSLSFSVSAPYGYTF.

This clone came up many times. V gene TRBV18 combines with J gene TRBJ2-1; tentatively, D is TRBD1 (5 bases). V was cut by 3 bases and J by 0 bases, with 9 bases left in between. CDR3 length: 15 amino acids. Germline V gene lookup returns CDR1 KGHSH and CDR2 LQKENI. CDR3 DNA: TGTGCCAGCTCACCCCTAGGACACTCCTACAATGAGCAGTTCTTC. This translates into CASSPLGHSYNEQFF.

This clone was found many times. The rearrangement joins TRBV4-1 to TRBJ2-1, with 7 bases fitting TRBD2. After removal of 0 bases from V and 6 bases from J, the junction contained 8 bases not matched to a gene. The germline V gene has CDR1 MGHRA and CDR2 YSYEKL. This CDR3 comprises 16 residues. CDR3 sequence: CASSQDGASGSNEQFF. For the CDR3, the DNA is TGCGCCAGCAGCCAAGATGGGGCTAGCGGAAGCAATGAGCAGTTCTTC.

This clone was seen repeatedly, ten times or more. The genes are TRBV7-2 and TRBJ2-5; 14 positions agree with TRBD2. Trimming at V came to 3 bases and at J to 9 bases, leaving 9 bases not matched to a gene. This CDR3 region has 16 residues. The germline V gene has CDR1 SGHTA and CDR2 FQGNSA. CDR3 loop: CASSLGLAGDGGAQYF. The CDR3 DNA reads TGTGCCAGCAGCTTGGGACTAGCGGGAGATGGGGGGGCCCAGTACTTC. The variable domain in full, with the rest retrieved from reference TRBV7-2 and TRBJ2-5, is GAGVSQSPSNKVTEKGKDVELRCDPISGHTALYWYRQSLGQGLEFLIYFQGNSAPDKSGLPSDRFSAERTGGSVSTLTIQRTQQEDSAVYLCASSLGLAGDGGAQYFGPGTRLLVL.

This clone is judged medium-sized. The chain couples TRBV19 to TRBJ1-2; 8 bases line up with TRBD1. The germline V gene has CDR1 LNHDA and CDR2 SQIVND (reference sequence). V trimming: 3 bases; J trimming: 5 bases; junction bases outside the gene matches: 5. CDR3 length equals 14 residues. The CDR3 loop reads CASSMAQGAYGYTF. CDR3 nucleotide sequence: TGTGCCAGTAGTATGGCGCAGGGGGCTTATGGCTACACCTTC. Variable domain in full (rest from reference TRBV19 and TRBJ1-2): DGGITQSPKYLFRKEGQNVTLSCEQNLNHDAMYWYRQDPGQGLRLIYYSQIVNDFQKGDIAEGYSVSREKKESFPLTVTSAQKNPTAFYLCASSMAQGAYGYTFGSGTRLTVV.

The chain joins TRBV12-3 or TRBV12-4 to TRBJ2-2; weak D call: TRBD2 (5 bases). V gave up 7 bases and J gave up 2 bases, with 11 bases separating them. The CDR3 loop spans 14 amino acids. CDR3 coding DNA: TGTGCCAGCACCTTAGGAGGCAACACCGGGGAGCTGTTTTTT. This codes for CASTLGGNTGELFF.

The rearrangement uses TRBV28 and TRBJ1-4; 7 nucleotides match TRBD1. The CDR3 is 15 amino acids. The V gene's germline CDR1 is MDHEN and CDR2 SYDVKM. The V and J ends lost 3 bases and 3 bases, in that order; junction bases with no gene match: 4. In DNA, the CDR3 is TGTGCCAGCAGTTTTGAACAGGGGTCTAATGAAAAACTGTTTTTT. Protein: CASSFEQGSNEKLFF.

This clone ranks as medium-sized. The rearrangement joins TRBV12-3 or TRBV12-4 to TRBJ2-1, with TRBD2 matching 8 bases. Trimming took 10 bases from V and 6 from J; bases not matched to a gene: 8. There are 13 residues in the CDR3. This CDR3 reads CATQREYGNEQFF. The DNA of the CDR3 is TGTGCCACTCAGCGGGAGTATGGCAATGAGCAGTTCTTC.